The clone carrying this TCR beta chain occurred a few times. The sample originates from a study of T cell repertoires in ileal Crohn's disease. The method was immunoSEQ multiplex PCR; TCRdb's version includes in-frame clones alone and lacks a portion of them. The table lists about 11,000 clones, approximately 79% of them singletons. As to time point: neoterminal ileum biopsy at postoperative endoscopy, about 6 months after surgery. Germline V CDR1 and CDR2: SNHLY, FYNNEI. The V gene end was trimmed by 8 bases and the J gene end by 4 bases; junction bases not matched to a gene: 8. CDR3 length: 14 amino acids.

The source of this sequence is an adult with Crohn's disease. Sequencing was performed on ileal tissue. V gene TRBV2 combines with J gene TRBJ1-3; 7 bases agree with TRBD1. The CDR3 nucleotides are TGTGCCAGCGCCCGGGACAGTTCGGGAAACACCATATATTTT. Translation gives CASARDSSGNTIYF. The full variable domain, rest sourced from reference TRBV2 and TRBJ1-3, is EPEVTQTPSHQVTQMGQEVILRCVPISNHLYFYWYRQILGQKVEFLVSFYNNEISEKSEIFDDQFSVERPDGSNFTLKIRSTKLEDSAMYFCASARDSSGNTIYFGEGSWLTVV.